These T cell receptor beta chains were read from a single sample in a study of cytomegalovirus exposure and HLA in healthy donors. Some clones are missing from TCRdb's copy, which holds only in-frame ones; the method was immunoSEQ multiplex PCR. This repertoire shows 93,000 or so clones, about 77% found once; its top ten account for approximately 10%. The sequenced sample was PBMCs. The receptor set was obtained from a woman younger than 30 in good health and CMV-seropositive. Each CDR3 is given with its conserved first and last residue. Fields, in order: J gene, D gene, V gene, clone size, CDR3 protein. D genes are given only for firm matches. Only part of the rows carry a size: once, few, many, or a class if the clone is expanded.

J gene: TRBJ1-1
D gene: -
V gene: TRBV2
clone size: -
CDR3 protein: CASKESNTEAFF

J gene: TRBJ1-2
D gene: -
V gene: TRBV7-9
clone size: -
CDR3 protein: CASSLRGGTNYGYTF

J gene: TRBJ2-3
D gene: TRBD2
V gene: TRBV27
clone size: -
CDR3 protein: CASSHYRTSGKDTQYF

J gene: TRBJ1-1
D gene: -
V gene: TRBV7-8
clone size: few
CDR3 protein: CASSRNLLPSSDSTEAFF

J gene: TRBJ2-1
D gene: TRBD2
V gene: TRBV30
clone size: -
CDR3 protein: CAWSGGRAAYNEQFF

J gene: TRBJ2-7
D gene: TRBD1
V gene: TRBV6-5
clone size: -
CDR3 protein: CASSYSPTGSSYEQYF

J gene: TRBJ2-1
D gene: TRBD2
V gene: TRBV2
clone size: -
CDR3 protein: CASRGLAGLGEQFF

J gene: TRBJ2-7
D gene: TRBD1
V gene: TRBV5-6
clone size: once
CDR3 protein: CASSFSQGGDEQYF

J gene: TRBJ1-5
D gene: -
V gene: TRBV11-2
clone size: few
CDR3 protein: CASSLRGNQPQHF

J gene: TRBJ2-2
D gene: -
V gene: TRBV5-1
clone size: -
CDR3 protein: CASRSGGNTAGELFF

J gene: TRBJ1-5
D gene: -
V gene: TRBV5-6
clone size: few
CDR3 protein: CASSGQGLSNQPQHF

J gene: TRBJ1-1
D gene: TRBD1
V gene: TRBV30
clone size: -
CDR3 protein: CAWVGTGSTEAFF

J gene: TRBJ1-4
D gene: TRBD1
V gene: TRBV5-1
clone size: -
CDR3 protein: CASSPLRQGRGEKLFF

J gene: TRBJ1-5
D gene: TRBD1
V gene: TRBV27
clone size: -
CDR3 protein: CASSSSDRGPNQPQHF

J gene: TRBJ2-7
D gene: -
V gene: TRBV5-4
clone size: -
CDR3 protein: CASSGDGPYEQYF

J gene: TRBJ2-7
D gene: TRBD1
V gene: TRBV5-6
clone size: few
CDR3 protein: CASSWGQAYKQYF

J gene: TRBJ1-5
D gene: -
V gene: TRBV11-2
clone size: -
CDR3 protein: CASSPVNQPQHF

J gene: TRBJ2-7
D gene: TRBD2
V gene: TRBV7-8
clone size: -
CDR3 protein: CASSLLIAGDPPLFHEQYF

J gene: TRBJ2-1
D gene: -
V gene: TRBV9
clone size: -
CDR3 protein: CASSRDRTIYNEQFF

J gene: TRBJ2-1
D gene: TRBD2
V gene: TRBV18
clone size: -
CDR3 protein: CASSPFSGDYNEQFF

J gene: TRBJ1-2
D gene: -
V gene: TRBV5-4
clone size: -
CDR3 protein: CASSLLGGYGYTF

J gene: TRBJ2-1
D gene: -
V gene: TRBV19
clone size: few
CDR3 protein: CASSRRENWNEQFF

J gene: TRBJ2-3
D gene: -
V gene: TRBV29-1
clone size: few
CDR3 protein: CSVEGGRVSTDTQYF

J gene: TRBJ1-2
D gene: -
V gene: TRBV5-1
clone size: -
CDR3 protein: CASSPGLGTNYGYTF

J gene: -
D gene: -
V gene: TRBV29-1
clone size: -
CDR3 protein: CSVLTRGRWVAYEQYF

J gene: TRBJ1-2
D gene: TRBD1
V gene: TRBV29-1
clone size: -
CDR3 protein: CSVPGTGLGGFYGYTF

J gene: TRBJ2-5
D gene: -
V gene: TRBV7-6
clone size: -
CDR3 protein: CASSLTRRETQYF

J gene: TRBJ2-1
D gene: TRBD2
V gene: TRBV14
clone size: -
CDR3 protein: CASRPDSGGPLDEQFF

J gene: TRBJ2-7
D gene: -
V gene: TRBV2
clone size: once
CDR3 protein: CASSEVGTPFF

J gene: TRBJ2-7
D gene: TRBD2
V gene: TRBV18
clone size: -
CDR3 protein: CASSPPAPSGSLYEQYF

J gene: TRBJ1-1
D gene: TRBD1
V gene: TRBV25-1
clone size: -
CDR3 protein: CASSFPDRGDTEAFF

J gene: TRBJ1-5
D gene: -
V gene: TRBV15
clone size: -
CDR3 protein: CATSREVSGDQPQHF

J gene: TRBJ1-4
D gene: -
V gene: TRBV27
clone size: -
CDR3 protein: CASSFGGWANEKLFF

J gene: TRBJ2-7
D gene: -
V gene: TRBV20-1
clone size: -
CDR3 protein: CSARNGYEQYF